This record looks at one T cell receptor (beta chain) sequence and its context. Its antigen remains unknown. In the naive CD8 group, cells lacked CD45RO and were positively selected for CCR7, so terminally differentiated effector memory CD45RA+ cells were left out. The assay was immunoSEQ multiplex PCR, and TCRdb's table has in-frame clones only and misses some. The table records about 2.1 million clones, approximately 92% of them present only once. Germline V gene data show CDR1 as SNHLY and CDR2 as FYNNEI. This CDR3 is 13 amino acids long. With 6 bases removed from V and 13 bases from J, the gap between germline ends came to 21 bases. This record belongs to a study of shared clonotypes between healthy human individuals. Whole-study context: A few men and a couple of women, aged 18 to 49, were donors.

Study conclusions and caveats: Relative to their counterparts shared across all four donors, non-shared clonotypes exhibited diminished generation probabilities. Across a handful of donors, naive CD4 shared 5% to 6%, naive CD8 more than 3%, memory CD4 roughly 2.1%, memory CD8 roughly 0.37%.

Sample: naive CD8+ T cells from PBMCs. This clonotype originated in a man aged 18 to 29 in good health. Some clones in this sample may be carry-over from other donors' samples. The rearrangement uses TRBV2 and TRBJ1-1, with a possible D match to TRBD1 (5 bases). The CDR3 DNA reads TGTGCCAGCAGCGACCTTTCCCCTGGGGCCGGTTTCTTT. Encoded protein: CASSDLSPGAGFF.